The 29 T cell receptor beta chains given below trace back to one sample, sequenced in a study of blood T cell repertoires in COVID-19. Here immunoSEQ multiplex PCR was the method, and the copy in TCRdb shows in-frame clones only, minus some. The sample lists approximately 200,000 clones; 94% were seen once. The sequenced sample was peripheral blood. Receptors originate from a man between 25 and 39 years old with COVID-19, enrolled during active disease.

The table lists this clone with a few counts. This rearrangement joins TRBV6-5 to TRBJ1-5; D unclear. V was trimmed by 7 bases and J by 5 bases, leaving 12 bases between them. The CDR3 loop spans 13 amino acids. Germline loops: CDR1 MNHEY, CDR2 SVGAGI. CDR3 nucleotides: TGTGCCAGCAATGGCGGGCCGGATCAGCCCCAGCATTTT. Protein sequence: CASNGGPDQPQHF.

V is TRBV5-5 and J is TRBJ2-5; tentatively, D is TRBD1 (6 bases). V lost 3 bases to trimming and J lost 5 bases, with 14 bases between them. This CDR3 is built from 14 residues. The germline CDR1 and CDR2 sequences are SGHKS and YYEKEE (reference sequence). In DNA, the CDR3 is TGTGCCAGCAGCTCCCCGACAGGCCGGGAGACCCAGTACTTC. This gives the protein CASSSPTGRETQYF.

The chain couples TRBV19 to TRBJ1-1, with 7 bases identical to TRBD1. This CDR3 is 13 amino acids long. J lost 4 bases, V lost 4 bases, and 3 bases had no gene match. The V gene's germline CDR1 is LNHDA and CDR2 SQIVND (reference sequence). The CDR3 region is CASSTTGATEAFF. Written as DNA, the CDR3 is TGTGCCAGTAGTACTACAGGGGCCACTGAAGCTTTCTTT.

The chain links TRBV7-6 to TRBJ1-1; maybe TRBD1 (5 bases). Trimming pared 1 base from V and 4 bases from J, leaving 13 bases between. CDR1 and CDR2 from the germline V gene are SGHVS and FNYEAQ. This CDR3 has 15 amino acids. In DNA, the CDR3 is TGTGCCAGCAGCTTAGGGCAGGCAGGGTTCACTGAAGCTTTCTTT. Translating it yields CASSLGQAGFTEAFF.

The chain uses TRBV6-5 and TRBJ2-7; TRBD1 might be the D (5 bases). This CDR3 has 13 amino acids. V dropped 7 bases and J dropped 6 bases, with 16 bases sitting between them. The V gene's germline CDR1 is MNHEY and CDR2 SVGAGI. The CDR3 protein is CASKGHDTREQYF. Here the CDR3 DNA reads TGTGCCAGCAAAGGACATGATACCCGCGAGCAGTACTTC.

The genes are TRBV5-1 and TRBJ1-6; D gene unclear. The CDR3 spans 14 residues. The V and J ends lost 4 bases and 6 bases respectively, with 11 bases between them. Germline V lookup: CDR1 SGHRS, CDR2 YFSETQ. The chain's CDR3 is CASSRAGFNSPLHF. Here the CDR3 DNA reads TGCGCCAGCAGCCGAGCAGGATTTAATTCACCCCTCCACTTT.

The rearrangement links TRBV6-5 to TRBJ1-4, with 9 bases matching TRBD1. V dropped 6 bases and J dropped 3; count of bases not matched to a gene: 5. The CDR3 covers 15 residues. Germline V CDR1 and CDR2: MNHEY, SVGAGI. The CDR3 DNA reads as TGTGCCAGCAGCCTACAGGGGGCATCTAATGAAAAACTGTTTTTT. As protein: CASSLQGASNEKLFF.

The chain couples TRBV6-4 to TRBJ1-2; 10 bases map to TRBD1. The CDR3 totals 15 residues. Trimming cost V 6 bases and J 0 bases; bases outside gene matches: 4. Germline CDR1 reads MRHNA; CDR2 reads SNTAGT. CDR3 sequence reads: CASRLGTGANYGYTF. The CDR3 DNA sequence: TGTGCCAGCAGGCTTGGGACAGGGGCTAACTATGGCTACACCTTC.

This chain uses TRBV7-2 with TRBJ2-5; 11 bases align to TRBD1. The CDR3 totals 16 residues. Germline CDR1 is SGHTA and CDR2 is FQGNSA. V was clipped by 1 base and J by 4 bases; unmatched bases: 5. The CDR3: CASSLVGTGGSETQYF. The CDR3 DNA reads TGTGCCAGCAGCTTAGTCGGGACAGGGGGGTCAGAGACCCAGTACTTC.

The gene calls are TRBV27 and TRBJ1-6; TRBD1 aligns across 8 bases. Trimming cost V 4 bases and J 6 bases; bases outside gene matches: 5. Per germline, CDR1 MNHEY and CDR2 SMNVEV (reference sequence). The length of the CDR3 is 15 residues. For the CDR3, the DNA is TGTGCCAGCAGTTGGACAGGGAGGAGTAATTCACCCCTCCACTTT. Residues: CASSWTGRSNSPLHF.

The chain combines TRBV11-2 with TRBJ2-3; D is perhaps TRBD2 (5 bases). The V gene's germline CDR1 is SGHAT and CDR2 FQNNGV. The CDR3 consists of 14 residues. Trimming removed 9 bases from V and 0 bases from J, with 13 bases in between. As DNA, the CDR3 is TGTGCCAGTTCCATCTCGGGGAGCACAGATACGCAGTATTTT. As protein: CASSISGSTDTQYF.

This sequence joins TRBV6-5 and TRBJ2-7, with D possibly matching TRBD1 (6 bases). The CDR3 runs to 12 residues. Per the germline V gene, CDR1 is MNHEY and CDR2 is SVGAGI. V was trimmed by 7 bases and J by 4 bases, leaving 11 bases between them. CDR3 in DNA: TGTGCCAGCACCCGGACAGTTTACGAGCAGTACTTC. It translates to CASTRTVYEQYF.

V gene TRBV14 combines with J gene TRBJ2-1; maybe TRBD2 (6 bases). Germline-derived CDR1 and CDR2 are SGHDN and FVKESK. The CDR3 runs to 17 residues. With 0 bases removed from V and 8 bases from J, the gap between germline ends came to 20 bases. The CDR3 nucleotides read TGTGCCAGCAGCCAAGATCTTGGGGGGTTTAGCGGCGATGAGCAGTTCTTC. It translates to CASSQDLGGFSGDEQFF.

The V and J genes are TRBV9 and TRBJ2-7; 11 positions match TRBD2. This CDR3 region has 15 residues. Trimming took 4 bases from V and 5 from J; bases not matched to a gene: 8. The germline gives CDR1 SGDLS, CDR2 YYNGEE. CDR3 sequence: CASSPTTSGVDEQYF. The CDR3 DNA follows: TGTGCCAGCAGCCCAACGACTAGCGGGGTCGACGAGCAGTACTTC.

The chain joins TRBV5-1 to TRBJ2-2; 9 positions match TRBD2. V lost 4 bases, J lost 0 bases, and 7 bases stayed unmatched. The CDR3 has 17 amino acids. CDR1 SGHRS and CDR2 YFSETQ come from the germline V gene. This CDR3 reads CASSGASGVPNTGELFF. Written as DNA, the CDR3 is TGCGCCAGCAGCGGGGCTAGCGGGGTACCGAACACCGGGGAGCTGTTTTTT.

V is TRBV6-1 and J is TRBJ2-2, with 9 bases aligning to TRBD1. The junction had 7 bases not matched to a gene; V was cut back by 4 bases and J by 4 bases. The CDR3 runs 16 residues. In germline, CDR1 is MNHNS, CDR2 SASEGT. CDR3 amino acids: CASSADRGITTGELFF. CDR3 bases: TGTGCCAGCAGTGCCGACAGGGGGATTACCACCGGGGAGCTGTTTTTT.

The rearrangement joins TRBV7-9 to TRBJ2-7; 8 positions match TRBD1. V shed 5 bases, J shed 4 bases, and the junction held 7 bases outside the gene matches. Germline V lookup: CDR1 SEHNR, CDR2 FQNEAQ (reference sequence). The CDR3 is 14 residues long. The CDR3 loop is CASSPAGGGYEQYF. DNA for the CDR3: TGTGCCAGCAGCCCTGCAGGGGGCGGGTACGAGCAGTACTTC.

This clone has just one count. This chain uses TRBV5-4 with TRBJ1-2; no clear D gene. The CDR3 loop spans 13 amino acids. Germline V gives CDR1 SGHNT, CDR2 YYREEE (reference sequence). With 3 bases removed from V and 8 bases from J, the gap between germline ends came to 14 bases. The chain's CDR3 is CASSSQTRSGYTF. DNA for the CDR3: TGTGCCAGCAGCTCCCAGACAAGAAGCGGCTACACCTTC.

The CDR3 spells CASSLQDATTDTQYF. The CDR3 bases are TGTGCCAGCAGCCTACAGGATGCAACCACAGATACGCAGTATTTT. The chain recombines TRBV6-6 with TRBJ2-3; possibly TRBD1 for D (5 bases). V lost 6 bases to trimming and J lost 2 bases, with 15 bases between them. CDR1 and CDR2 (germline): MNHNY, SVGAGI (reference sequence). CDR3 length equals 15 residues.

Here the CDR3 DNA reads TGTGCCAGCAGCTTAGGGGGGGTTCGGTCTGGCTACACCTTC. This codes for CASSLGGVRSGYTF. The rearrangement links TRBV7-9 to TRBJ1-2; D perhaps matches TRBD1 (5 bases). Trimming shortened V by 1 base and J by 7 bases, and 13 bases separated the two germline ends. CDR1 and CDR2 (germline): SEHNR, FQNEAQ (reference sequence). The CDR3 is made up of 14 amino acids.

The V gene is TRBV4-1, the J gene TRBJ1-5; 7 bases match TRBD1. Unmatched junction bases numbered 6, after V lost 4 bases and J lost 0 bases. CDR1 is MGHRA, CDR2 YSYEKL, per germline. This CDR3 spans 16 amino acids. The DNA for the CDR3 is TGCGCCAGCAGCCCGACAGGGATTTATAGCAATCAGCCCCAGCATTTT. It specifies CASSPTGIYSNQPQHF.

The V call is TRBV5-4, the J call TRBJ1-5, with a weak D call TRBD1 (5 bases). CDR3 length: 16 residues. Germline CDR1 and CDR2: SGHNT and YYREEE (reference sequence). The V gene lost 4 bases and the J gene lost 2 bases, with 16 bases spanning the gap. In DNA form, the CDR3 reads TGTGCCAGCAGCCCCAGGCCGGGGGGAGGCAATCAGCCCCAGCATTTT. Translating it yields CASSPRPGGGNQPQHF.

This chain joins TRBV6-5 and TRBJ1-5; no clear D. V was pared by 2 bases and J by 3 bases, with 8 bases between. Germline V gene data show CDR1 as MNHEY and CDR2 as SVGAGI. The CDR3 has 14 amino acids. The CDR3 DNA sequence: TGTGCCAGCAGTTACGGACGGGACAATCAGCCCCAGCATTTT. It translates to CASSYGRDNQPQHF.

The V and J genes are TRBV5-4 and TRBJ1-2, with D possibly being TRBD1 (5 bases). Germline V CDR1 and CDR2: SGHNT, YYREEE (reference sequence). CDR3 length: 14 residues. Trimming removed 4 bases from V and 2 bases from J, with 12 bases in between. The CDR3: CASSPGGANYGYTF. CDR3 DNA: TGTGCCAGCAGCCCCGGGGGTGCGAACTATGGCTACACCTTC.

The chain is built from TRBV12-3 or TRBV12-4 and TRBJ1-4; 8 bases line up with TRBD1. Trimming at V came to 6 bases and at J to 8 bases, leaving 5 bases not matched to a gene. This CDR3 has 13 residues. CDR3 protein: CASRGQGEEKLFF. The DNA for the CDR3 is TGTGCCAGCAGAGGACAGGGTGAAGAAAAACTGTTTTTT.

The genes are TRBV5-1 and TRBJ2-7; D is perhaps TRBD2 (5 bases). V was shortened by 1 base and J by 5 bases, with 13 bases between the two germline ends. From germline, CDR1 is SGHRS and CDR2 YFSETQ. This CDR3 is built from 14 residues. CDR3 in amino acids: CASSLMLGSDEQYF. DNA of the CDR3: TGCGCCAGCAGCTTGATGCTGGGGAGCGACGAGCAGTACTTC.

V is TRBV5-4 and J is TRBJ1-6, with 10 positions matching TRBD1. After removal of 4 bases from V and 6 bases from J, the junction contained 7 bases not matched to a gene. The CDR3 has 16 amino acids. From germline, CDR1 is SGHNT and CDR2 YYREEE (reference sequence). The CDR3 region is CASSPRTGGSNSPLHF. The CDR3 region has the DNA TGTGCCAGCAGCCCAAGGACAGGGGGGAGTAATTCACCCCTCCACTTT.

The chain joins TRBV30 to TRBJ1-4; D is unclear. Between the trimmed V and J ends, which lost 0 bases and 7 bases, there was a span of 6 bases. The germline CDR1 and CDR2 sequences are GTSNPN and SVGIG (reference sequence). The CDR3 extends over 12 amino acids. The CDR3 spells CAWSVSVEKLFF. DNA for the CDR3: TGTGCCTGGAGTGTATCGGTTGAAAAACTGTTTTTT.

The chain is built from TRBV4-2 and TRBJ2-7; 9 positions match TRBD1. Per the germline V gene, CDR1 is LGHNA and CDR2 is YNFKEQ. The length of the CDR3 is 18 residues. Trimming at V came to 2 bases and at J to 3 bases, leaving 14 bases not matched to a gene. The CDR3 region is CASSQSSPLGTGLYEQYF. The CDR3 nucleotides are TGTGCCAGCAGCCAAAGCTCCCCCCTAGGGACAGGGCTCTACGAGCAGTACTTC.